Each of the 20 T cell receptor beta chains below was sequenced from the same sample in a study of response to subunit inactivated influenza vaccine. TCRdb re-called the RT-PCR reads with MiXCR, one entry per CDR3 protein. Among about 650,000 distinct CDR3 sequences listed, 11% to 15% were seen once. The sample here was PBMCs from blood, taken 14 to 15 days before vaccination. The receptors were sampled from a man between 45 and 60 years old who received an inactivated influenza vaccine.

This clonotype was detected only a few times. The chain has TRBV15 and TRBJ2-5; 7 bases line up with TRBD2. Germline V gene lookup returns CDR1 LNHNV and CDR2 YYDKDF (reference sequence). J lost 2 bases, V lost 0 bases, and 6 bases had no gene match. CDR3 length: 16 residues. This chain's CDR3 is CATSRDLGLLQETQYF. The DNA for the CDR3 is TGTGCCACCAGCAGAGATTTGGGACTACTACAAGAGACCCAGTACTTC.

The gene calls are TRBV11-2 and TRBJ2-4; D is uncertain. The CDR3 is 14 residues long. The V gene lost 0 bases and the J gene lost 0 bases, with 3 bases spanning the gap. CDR1 is SGHAT and CDR2 is FQNNGV in the germline V gene. In nucleotides, the CDR3 is TGTGCCAGCAGCTTAGACCTAGCCAAAAACATTCAGTACTTC. It codes for CASSLDLAKNIQYF.

This clonotype was detected a few times. The chain is built from TRBV29-1 and TRBJ2-7, with 10 bases matching TRBD1. CDR1 and CDR2 (germline): SQVTM, ANQGSEA. Unmatched junction bases numbered 6, after V lost 6 bases and J lost 4 bases. This CDR3 contains 13 residues. As DNA, the CDR3 is TGCAGCGTCCTGGACAGGGGGGTTTACGAGCAGTACTTC. The encoded protein is CSVLDRGVYEQYF.

The V and J genes are TRBV27 and TRBJ2-3; no clear D gene. Trimming removed 5 bases from V and 3 bases from J, with 21 bases in between. CDR3 length: 17 amino acids. Per germline, CDR1 MNHEY and CDR2 SMNVEV (reference sequence). Written as DNA, the CDR3 is TGTGCCAGCAGTCCCGCTCTTGGGGTCCTTAAGACAGATACGCAGTATTTT. Translated: CASSPALGVLKTDTQYF.

The chain has TRBV7-2 and TRBJ2-5; D may correspond to TRBD1 or TRBD2 (5 bases each). CDR3 size: 13 residues. V shed 3 bases and J shed 7 bases, with 12 bases lying between them. Germline V lookup: CDR1 SGHTA, CDR2 FQGNSA. The CDR3 region is CASSFVGDGTQYF. Written as DNA, the CDR3 is TGTGCCAGCAGCTTCGTGGGGGACGGGACCCAGTACTTC. Filled out from reference TRBV7-2 and TRBJ2-5, the complete variable domain reads GAGVSQSPSNKVTEKGKDVELRCDPISGHTALYWYRQSLGQGLEFLIYFQGNSAPDKSGLPSDRFSAERTGGSVSTLTIQRTQQEDSAVYLCASSFVGDGTQYFGPGTRLLVL.

This clonotype has a handful of counts. This sequence joins TRBV5-1 and TRBJ2-7; D ambiguous. The CDR3 loop spans 13 amino acids. Trimming removed 0 bases at V and 6 bases at J, with 10 bases between. Per germline, CDR1 SGHRS and CDR2 YFSETQ. The CDR3 reads CASSLVLGLEQYF. The DNA for the CDR3 is TGCGCCAGCAGCTTGGTTCTAGGCCTCGAGCAGTACTTC.

The chain is built from TRBV2 and TRBJ1-1; 7 bases agree with TRBD1. The germline gives CDR1 SNHLY, CDR2 FYNNEI. V shed 7 bases, J shed 1 base, and the junction held 15 bases outside the gene matches. This CDR3 is built from 17 residues. As DNA, the CDR3 is TGTGCCAGCATGAGAGAATATTTCGGGACAGCGAACACTGAAGCTTTCTTT. Amino acid sequence: CASMREYFGTANTEAFF.

This clonotype has just a few counts. The V gene is TRBV20-1, the J gene TRBJ2-4; D is uncertain. With 3 bases removed from V and 2 bases from J, the gap between germline ends came to 8 bases. This CDR3 spans 13 amino acids. CDR1 and CDR2 (germline): DFQATT, SNEGSKA (reference sequence). DNA for the CDR3: TGCAGTGCTAGGCACGGAACCAAAAACATTCAGTACTTC. This encodes CSARHGTKNIQYF.

The chain is built from TRBV20-1 and TRBJ2-1; the D call may be TRBD1 or TRBD2 (5 bases each). Trimming took 5 bases from V and 0 from J, leaving 11 bases between them. Germline CDR1 and CDR2: DFQATT and SNEGSKA (reference sequence). CDR3 length: 14 residues. The CDR3 loop is CSAYYGGSYNEQFF. The CDR3 DNA reads as TGCAGTGCTTATTATGGGGGCTCCTACAATGAGCAGTTCTTC.

The chain combines TRBV12-3 or TRBV12-4 with TRBJ2-3; D is undetermined. Trimming stripped 4 bases from V and 2 bases from J, with 10 bases between. There are 14 residues in the CDR3. CDR3 region: CASSSPTITDTQYF. The CDR3 nucleotides read TGTGCCAGCAGTTCCCCAACTATCACAGATACGCAGTATTTT.

The chain recombines TRBV6-5 with TRBJ2-4, with D possibly TRBD1 on 6 matching bases. Germline values: CDR1 MNHEY, CDR2 SVGAGI. The CDR3 runs 18 residues. The ends were cut back, 0 bases at V and 3 bases at J, with 18 bases in the middle. CDR3 in amino acids: CASSYSSAQGTGKNIQYF. In nucleotides, the CDR3 is TGTGCCAGCAGTTACTCGTCCGCACAGGGCACCGGCAAAAACATTCAGTACTTC.

CDR3: CASSFPGTGLANEQFF. CDR3 nucleotides: TGCGCCAGCAGCTTCCCCGGGACAGGGTTGGCGAATGAGCAGTTCTTC. The genes are TRBV5-1 and TRBJ2-1; 9 positions match TRBD1. Germline V gene lookup returns CDR1 SGHRS and CDR2 YFSETQ. V gave up 2 bases and J gave up 7 bases; unmatched junction bases: 10. The CDR3 has 16 residues.

The rearrangement uses TRBV18 and TRBJ2-3, with D perhaps TRBD1 (5 bases). The germline V gene encodes CDR1 KGHSH and CDR2 LQKENI. CDR3 length equals 18 residues. The V and J ends lost 0 bases and 1 base respectively, with 17 bases between them. The CDR3 loop is CASSPPTVSALGTDTQYF. The CDR3 nucleotides read TGTGCCAGCTCACCACCGACAGTCTCGGCATTGGGCACAGATACGCAGTATTTT.

The gene calls are TRBV18 and TRBJ2-7; no definite D call. From germline, CDR1 is KGHSH and CDR2 LQKENI. This CDR3 spans 12 amino acids. Trimming took off 2 bases at V and 3 bases at J, with 5 bases between the two ends. CDR3: CASSPVNYEQYF. CDR3 DNA sequence: TGTGCCAGCTCACCAGTTAACTACGAGCAGTACTTC.

This clonotype was detected a few times. One junction end does not reproduce the germline sequence, and a read error may be involved. The chain links TRBV4-2 to TRBJ2-1, with 11 bases identical to TRBD2. There are 14 residues in the CDR3. Germline CDR1 and CDR2: LGHNA and YNFKEQ. As DNA, the CDR3 is TGTGCCAGCAGCCAAGATGCTAGCGGGAGGTCTAATCTCTTC. It yields the protein CASSQDASGRSNLF.

The genes are TRBV25-1 and TRBJ2-3, with D hard to call. In germline, CDR1 is MGHDK, CDR2 SYGVNS. Trimming took 6 bases from V and 2 from J, leaving 15 bases between them. CDR3 length: 15 amino acids. In DNA form, the CDR3 reads TGTGCCAGCAGCTGGAGAGGTCAGATCACAGATACGCAGTATTTT. This sequence encodes CASSWRGQITDTQYF.

J is TRBJ2-1 and V is TRBV20-1; 8 bases match TRBD2. The trim removed 1 base at V and 6 bases at J, leaving 8 bases unmatched. The CDR3 runs 15 residues. From germline, CDR1 is DFQATT and CDR2 SNEGSKA (reference sequence). The DNA of the CDR3 is TGCAGTGCTAGAGTTGCCGGGAGGGACTCCAATGAGCAGTTCTTC. Protein product: CSARVAGRDSNEQFF.

This clonotype was observed a handful of times. The chain combines TRBV7-6 with TRBJ1-3; D is undetermined. CDR3 length: 17 residues. Germline CDR1 and CDR2: SGHVS and FNYEAQ. V shed 1 base and J shed 0 bases, with 13 bases lying between them. CDR3 in DNA: TGTGCCAGCAGCTTAGGAGTTGGCGGCTTCTCTGGAAACACCATATATTTT. This gives the protein CASSLGVGGFSGNTIYF.

This clonotype was counted only a few times. This chain connects TRBV3-1 to TRBJ2-1; D gene unclear. The germline CDR1 and CDR2 sequences are LGHDT and YNNKEL (reference sequence). V was trimmed by 0 bases and J by 5 bases, leaving 11 bases between them. This CDR3 region has 15 residues. In DNA form, the CDR3 reads TGTGCCAGCAGCCAAGAAAGACTCCGAGACAATGAGCAGTTCTTC. Its protein product is CASSQERLRDNEQFF.

This clonotype has more than one count but fewer than ten. The rearrangement uses TRBV7-9 and TRBJ2-7; TRBD1 aligns across 11 bases. This CDR3 is built from 14 residues. Germline assignment: CDR1 SEHNR and CDR2 FQNEAQ (reference sequence). Trimming at V came to 6 bases and at J to 6 bases, leaving 7 bases not matched to a gene. CDR3 amino acids: CASRGTGTGGEQYF. The CDR3, as DNA: TGTGCCAGCAGGGGGACCGGGACAGGGGGCGAGCAGTACTTC.